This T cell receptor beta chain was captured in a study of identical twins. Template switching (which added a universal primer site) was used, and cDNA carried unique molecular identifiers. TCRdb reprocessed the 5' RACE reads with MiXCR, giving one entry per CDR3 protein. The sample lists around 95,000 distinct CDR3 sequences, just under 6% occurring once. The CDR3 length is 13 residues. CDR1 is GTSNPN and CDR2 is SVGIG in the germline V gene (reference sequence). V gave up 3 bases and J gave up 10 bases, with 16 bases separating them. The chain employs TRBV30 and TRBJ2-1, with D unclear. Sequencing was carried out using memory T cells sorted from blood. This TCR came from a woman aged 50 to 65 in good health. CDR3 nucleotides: TGTGCCTGGAGCCCTACCCGCGGCCGCGAGCAGTTCTTC. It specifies CAWSPTRGREQFF.